This T cell receptor beta chain was profiled in a study of shared clonotypes between healthy human individuals. Overall study findings and caveats: The sharing of approximately 4.6% of naive CD4 clonotypes was seen across a handful of donors. Only blood samples were collected, and tissue repertoires likely differ.

Positive CCR7 selection of CD45RO-negative cells yielded the naive CD8 cells, and terminally differentiated effector memory CD45RA+ cells were excluded. About this clone: Its matching antigen is unknown.

Genomic DNA per cell subset filled all wells of several immunoSEQ plates. Authors' methods: ImmunoSEQ output lacked quality scores and full-length reads, limiting matched filtering. Clones were sequenced by immunoSEQ multiplex PCR, and TCRdb holds only the in-frame ones, with some missing. D and trimming were read from the DNA, whereas the V and J calls and clone size are those reported in that table. Here the sample spans about 2 million clones, over 85% being singletons. Looked up from germline, CDR1 is LGHNA and CDR2 is YSLEER. The CDR3 is 15 amino acids. The germline V and J ends were trimmed by 0 bases and 0 bases, with 7 bases remaining between them.

This sequence originates from a young man in good health. Sequencing input: naive CD8+ T cells sorted from blood. V is TRBV4-3 and J is TRBJ2-3; D is uncertain. CDR3 protein: CASSQDVESTDTQYF. DNA for the CDR3: TGCGCCAGCAGCCAAGATGTGGAGAGCACAGATACGCAGTATTTT.